This T cell receptor beta chain derives from a study of blood T cell repertoires in COVID-19. On the study more broadly: T cells, B-cell-depleted T cells, or PBMCs provided the cDNA or gDNA that served as material.

Trimming removed 3 bases at V and 12 bases at J, with 11 bases between. The CDR3 runs 11 residues. Per germline, CDR1 SNHLY and CDR2 FYNNEI. Here immunoSEQ multiplex PCR was the method, and the copy in TCRdb shows in-frame clones only, minus some. The sample holds roughly 250,000 clones, around 83% seen once. The sequence derives from a woman in her sixties or seventies with active or convalescent COVID-19. The specimen was peripheral blood. This chain uses TRBV2 with TRBJ1-1; D not resolved. The CDR3 DNA is TGTGCCAGCAGTGATCTCCAGAACCCTTTCTTT. Protein: CASSDLQNPFF. Full variable domain (rest looked up from reference TRBV2 and TRBJ1-1): EPEVTQTPSHQVTQMGQEVILRCVPISNHLYFYWYRQILGQKVEFLVSFYNNEISEKSEIFDDQFSVERPDGSNFTLKIRSTKLEDSAMYFCASSDLQNPFFGQGTRLTVV.